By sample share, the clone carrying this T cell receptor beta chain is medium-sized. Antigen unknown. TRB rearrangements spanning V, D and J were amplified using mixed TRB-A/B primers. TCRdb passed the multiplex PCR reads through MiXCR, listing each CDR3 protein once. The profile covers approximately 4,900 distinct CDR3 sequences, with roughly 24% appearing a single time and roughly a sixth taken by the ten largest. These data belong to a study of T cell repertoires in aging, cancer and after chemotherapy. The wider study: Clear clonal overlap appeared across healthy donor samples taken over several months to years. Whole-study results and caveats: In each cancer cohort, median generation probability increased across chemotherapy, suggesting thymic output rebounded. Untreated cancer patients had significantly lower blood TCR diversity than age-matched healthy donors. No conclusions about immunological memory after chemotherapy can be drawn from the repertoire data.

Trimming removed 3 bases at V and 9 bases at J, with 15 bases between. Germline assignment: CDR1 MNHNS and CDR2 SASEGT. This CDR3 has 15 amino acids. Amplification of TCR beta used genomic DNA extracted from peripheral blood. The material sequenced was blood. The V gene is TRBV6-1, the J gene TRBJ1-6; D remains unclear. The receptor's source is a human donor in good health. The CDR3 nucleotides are TGTGCCAGCAGTGAGGAGGAGGGAACAAGTTCACCCCTCCACTTT. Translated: CASSEEEGTSSPLHF.